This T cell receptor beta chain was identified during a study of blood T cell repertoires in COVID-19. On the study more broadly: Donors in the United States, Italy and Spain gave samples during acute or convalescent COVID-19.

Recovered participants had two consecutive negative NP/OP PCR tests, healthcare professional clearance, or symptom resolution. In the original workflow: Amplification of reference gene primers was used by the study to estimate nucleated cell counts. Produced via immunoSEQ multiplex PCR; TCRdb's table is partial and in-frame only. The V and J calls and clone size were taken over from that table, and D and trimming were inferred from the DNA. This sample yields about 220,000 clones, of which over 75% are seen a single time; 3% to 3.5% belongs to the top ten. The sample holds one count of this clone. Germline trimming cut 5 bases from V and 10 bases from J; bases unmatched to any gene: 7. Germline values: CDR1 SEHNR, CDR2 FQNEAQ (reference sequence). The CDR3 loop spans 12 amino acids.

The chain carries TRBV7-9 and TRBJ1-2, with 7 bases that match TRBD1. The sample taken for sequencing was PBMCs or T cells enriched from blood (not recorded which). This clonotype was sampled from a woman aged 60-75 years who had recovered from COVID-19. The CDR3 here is CASSPEGGVYTF. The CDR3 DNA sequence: TGTGCCAGCAGCCCCGAAGGGGGCGTCTACACCTTC.